This TCR beta chain was documented in a study of blood T cell repertoires in COVID-19. Overall study context: The origin of the acute and convalescent COVID-19 samples was the United States, Italy and Spain. PBMCs, B-cell-depleted T cells, or T cells were the source of the cDNA or gDNA that made up the material.

The germline V gene encodes CDR1 MDHEN and CDR2 SYDVKM. V was cut by 1 base and J by 4 bases, with 11 bases left in between. This CDR3 is built from 15 residues. The authors' processing: Estimation of nucleated cell counts was performed using reference gene primer amplification. Sequencing was performed with immunoSEQ multiplex PCR; in TCRdb, only in-frame clones are kept and a portion is missing. For V, J and clone size, that table is used; D and trimming come from the DNA. The profile shows 200,000 or so clones, approximately 86% of them singletons. Remarks on this clone: Other DNA sequences in this sample translate to the same CDR3.

Sequencing was carried out using peripheral blood. This TCR was recovered from a man aged 55 to 70 with acute or convalescent COVID-19. The chain has TRBV28 and TRBJ1-5; D is possibly TRBD1 (5 bases). CDR3 coding DNA: TGTGCCAGCAGTTTATCCCAAGGGGCGAATCAGCCCCAGCATTTT. Amino acids: CASSLSQGANQPQHF.